A single sample is the source of the 8 T cell receptor beta chains below, sequenced in a study of CD8 T cells in ankylosing spondylitis. From the 5' RACE reads, TCRdb called clonotypes with MiXCR, one entry per CDR3 protein. Of some 250,000 distinct CDR3 sequences listed, more than 20% were seen once; the top ten hold 0.5% to 0.65%. Sequenced: blood, either unsorted or a sorted T cell fraction (not recorded which). The source is a male donor with ankylosing spondylitis or in good health (not recorded which).

Many counts were recorded for this clonotype. The CDR3 DNA follows: TGTGCCAGCAGCTTGGAAGGGTACGGGGAGCTGTTTTTT. It yields the protein CASSLEGYGELFF. The V call is TRBV5-5, the J call TRBJ2-2; D unclear. The germline V gene encodes CDR1 SGHKS and CDR2 YYEKEE (reference sequence). V lost 0 bases and J 7 bases, leaving 7 bases between the germline ends. This CDR3 spans 13 amino acids.

This clonotype has a handful of counts. The chain employs TRBV27 and TRBJ2-7; the D call may be TRBD1 or TRBD2 (5 bases each). The germline gives CDR1 MNHEY, CDR2 SMNVEV (reference sequence). The CDR3 spans 14 residues. The V end was cut by 6 bases, the J end by 0 bases, with 12 bases between. CDR3 sequence (DNA): TGTGCCAGCAGGGGGACGGTTAGCTCCTACGAGCAGTACTTC. As protein: CASRGTVSSYEQYF.

The chain is built from TRBV5-1 and TRBJ1-5; perhaps TRBD1 as D (6 bases). This CDR3 is 15 amino acids long. V shed 0 bases and J shed 2 bases, with 9 bases lying between them. Germline V gene lookup returns CDR1 SGHRS and CDR2 YFSETQ. The CDR3 spells CASSLDGQRNQPQHF. CDR3 nucleotides: TGCGCCAGCAGCTTGGACGGACAGCGCAATCAGCCCCAGCATTTT.

J is TRBJ2-3 and V is TRBV20-1; D is undetermined. The J call could be wrong; TRBJ1-5 is a better fit for the DNA end. Per germline, CDR1 DFQATT and CDR2 SNEGSKA (reference sequence). The CDR3 is made up of 13 amino acids. In nucleotides, the CDR3 is TGCAGTGCTAGGACTAGCGGCACAGATACGCAGCATTTT. Translation: CSARTSGTDTQHF.

This chain joins TRBV20-1 and TRBJ2-5, with 12 bases fitting TRBD2. Germline loops: CDR1 DFQATT, CDR2 SNEGSKA (reference sequence). Germline trimming cut 2 bases from V and 5 bases from J; bases unmatched to any gene: 9. The CDR3 has 16 amino acids. For the CDR3, the DNA is TGCAGTGCTAGAACCTCTAGCGGGGGGGCCTACGAGACCCAGTACTTC. It translates to CSARTSSGGAYETQYF.

This clonotype showed up just a few times. This chain links TRBV29-1 with TRBJ2-3, with D unresolved. Germline-derived CDR1 and CDR2 are SQVTM and ANQGSEA. CDR3 size: 12 residues. The V end was cut by 1 base, the J end by 5 bases, with 7 bases between. CDR3 sequence: CSVEASRDTQYF. The CDR3 nucleotides are TGCAGCGTTGAAGCTTCTAGAGATACGCAGTATTTT.

The V and J genes are TRBV20-1 and TRBJ2-7; 8 bases match TRBD1. Per germline, CDR1 DFQATT and CDR2 SNEGSKA (reference sequence). This CDR3 has 15 residues. After removal of 6 bases from V and 2 bases from J, the junction contained 12 bases not matched to a gene. The DNA for the CDR3 is TGCAGTGCGGCACCCGGGACAGGTAAAACCTACGAGCAGTACTTC. It specifies CSAAPGTGKTYEQYF.

This clonotype was recorded a few times. V gene TRBV20-1 combines with J gene TRBJ2-7; D is perhaps TRBD2 (6 bases). The CDR3 loop spans 13 amino acids. Germline-derived CDR1 and CDR2 are DFQATT and SNEGSKA (reference sequence). This CDR3 reads CSARTRAGYEQYF. The CDR3, as DNA: TGCAGCGCCAGAACCCGGGCGGGGTACGAGCAGTACTTC.